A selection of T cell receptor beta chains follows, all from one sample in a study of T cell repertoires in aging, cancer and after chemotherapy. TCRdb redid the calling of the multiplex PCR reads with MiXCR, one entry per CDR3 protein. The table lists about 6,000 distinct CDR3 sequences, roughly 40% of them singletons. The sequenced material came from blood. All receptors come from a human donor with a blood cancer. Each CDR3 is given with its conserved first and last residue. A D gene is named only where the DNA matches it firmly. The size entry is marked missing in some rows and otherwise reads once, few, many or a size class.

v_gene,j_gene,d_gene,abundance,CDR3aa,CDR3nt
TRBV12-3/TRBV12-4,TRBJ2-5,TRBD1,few,CASSTRTGEETQYF,TGTGCCAGCAGTACCCGGACAGGGGAAGAGACCCAGTACTTC
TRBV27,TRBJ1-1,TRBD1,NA,CASSPGDRPKAFF,TGTGCCAGCAGTCCGGGGGACAGACCGAAAGCTTTCTTT
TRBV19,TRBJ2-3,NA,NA,CASSEGQTRYTDTQYF,TGTGCCAGTAGTGAAGGACAGACTCGGTACACAGATACGCAGTATTTT
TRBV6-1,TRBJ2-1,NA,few,CASRTGGGRGEQFF,TGTGCCAGCAGGACAGGGGGCGGGAGGGGTGAGCAGTTCTTC
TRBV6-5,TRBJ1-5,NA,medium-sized,CASSRWGREGNQPQHF,TGTGCCAGCAGCCGCTGGGGTCGGGAGGGCAATCAGCCCCAGCATTTT
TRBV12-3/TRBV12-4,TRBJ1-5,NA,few,CASSLTGQPQHF,TGTGCCAGCAGTTTAACTGGACAGCCCCAGCATTTT
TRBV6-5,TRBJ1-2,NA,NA,CASRSGELGYTF,TGTGCCAGCAGGAGCGGGGAGCTGGGCTACACCTTC
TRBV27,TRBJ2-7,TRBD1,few,CASSLDGTGPLYEQYF,TGTGCCAGCAGTTTAGATGGGACAGGTCCGCTCTACGAGCAGTACTTC
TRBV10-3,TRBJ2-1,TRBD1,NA,CAIRAPGGEEQFF,TGTGCCATCAGGGCCCCAGGGGGCGAGGAGCAGTTCTTC
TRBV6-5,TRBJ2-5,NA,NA,CASSYEGFETQYF,TGTGCCAGCAGTTACGAAGGGTTTGAGACCCAGTACTTC
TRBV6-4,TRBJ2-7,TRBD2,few,CASSSLAGASYEQYF,TGTGCCAGCAGTTCGCTAGCGGGAGCCTCCTACGAGCAGTACTTC
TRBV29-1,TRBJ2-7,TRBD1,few,CSVDSTGDYEQYF,TGCAGCGTTGATTCGACAGGGGACTACGAGCAGTACTTC
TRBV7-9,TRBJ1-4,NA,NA,CASSGVQNEKLFF,TGTGCCAGCAGCGGGGTCCAAAATGAAAAACTGTTTTTT
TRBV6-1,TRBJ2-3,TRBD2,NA,CASSDPSGASTDTQYF,TGTGCCAGCAGTGACCCTAGCGGGGCCTCCACAGATACGCAGTATTTT
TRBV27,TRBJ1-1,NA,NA,CASSLSGGRTEAFF,TGTGCCAGCAGTTTATCGGGGGGGCGGACTGAAGCTTTCTTT
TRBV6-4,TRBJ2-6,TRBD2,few,CASSEREGSGANVLTF,TGTGCCAGCAGTGAGCGGGAGGGCTCTGGGGCCAACGTCCTGACTTTC
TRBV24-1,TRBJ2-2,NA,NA,CATSDPGETNTGELFF,TGTGCCACCAGTGATCCCGGGGAAACGAACACCGGGGAGCTGTTTTTT
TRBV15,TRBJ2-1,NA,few,CATSRDGGNNEQFF,TGTGCCACCAGCAGAGATGGAGGGAACAATGAGCAGTTCTTC
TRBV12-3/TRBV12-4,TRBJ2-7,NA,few,CASSVERTDEQYF,TGTGCCAGCAGTGTAGAGCGGACGGACGAGCAGTACTTC
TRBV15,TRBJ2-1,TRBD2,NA,CATSSQASGRARNEQFF,TGTGCCACCAGCAGCCAAGCGAGCGGGAGGGCCAGGAATGAGCAGTTCTTC
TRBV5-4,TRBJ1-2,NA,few,CASSFASRNYGYTF,TGTGCCAGCAGTTTTGCCAGCCGTAACTATGGCTACACCTTC
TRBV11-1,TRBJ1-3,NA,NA,CARTYSGNTIYF,TGTGCCAGAACCTACTCTGGAAACACCATATATTTT
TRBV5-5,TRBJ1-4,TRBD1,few,CASSLVTTGGNEKLFF,TGTGCCAGCAGCTTGGTCACGACAGGGGGTAATGAAAAACTGTTTTTT
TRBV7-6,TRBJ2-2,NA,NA,CASSLYRDTGELFF,TGTGCCAGCAGCTTGTACAGGGACACCGGGGAGCTGTTTTTT
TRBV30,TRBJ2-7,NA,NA,CAWSAGTVPPEQYF,TGTGCCTGGAGTGCCGGGACCGTTCCACCCGAGCAGTACTTC
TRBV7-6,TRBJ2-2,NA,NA,CASSSTSGPGELFF,TGTGCCAGCAGCTCGACTTCAGGTCCCGGGGAGCTGTTTTTT
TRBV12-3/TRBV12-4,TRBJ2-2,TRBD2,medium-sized,CASSTLAGGELFF,TGTGCCAGCAGTACCCTAGCGGGCGGGGAGCTGTTTTTT
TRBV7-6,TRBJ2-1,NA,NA,CASSLVPPSSYNEQFF,TGTGCCAGCAGCTTAGTCCCTCCGAGCTCCTACAATGAGCAGTTCTTC
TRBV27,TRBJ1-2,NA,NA,CASSLNNLGYGYTF,TGTGCCAGCAGTTTAAACAACCTTGGGTATGGCTACACCTTC
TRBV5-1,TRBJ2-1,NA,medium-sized,CASRTDNEQFF,TGCGCCAGCAGGACAGACAATGAGCAGTTCTTC
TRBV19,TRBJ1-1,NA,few,CASTWGKDTEAFF,TGTGCCAGTACCTGGGGGAAGGACACTGAAGCTTTCTTT
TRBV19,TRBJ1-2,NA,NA,CASSRRGHGYTF,TGTGCCAGTAGTAGGAGGGGACATGGCTACACCTTC
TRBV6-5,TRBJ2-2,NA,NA,CASSTGIAGELFF,TGTGCCAGCAGTACAGGGATTGCCGGGGAGCTGTTTTTT
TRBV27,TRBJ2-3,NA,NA,CASSWGTDTQYF,TGTGCCAGCAGTTGGGGGACAGATACGCAGTATTTT
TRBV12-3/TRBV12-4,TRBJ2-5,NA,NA,CASSLSGTQETQYF,TGTGCCAGCAGTTTAAGCGGGACACAAGAGACCCAGTACTTC
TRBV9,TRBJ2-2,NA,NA,CASSGGPPPLTGELFF,TGTGCCAGCAGTGGCGGGCCCCCCCCCTTAACCGGGGAGCTGTTTTTT
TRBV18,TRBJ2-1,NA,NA,CASSPLPRGYEQFF,TGTGCCAGCTCACCACTCCCCAGGGGCTACGAGCAGTTCTTC
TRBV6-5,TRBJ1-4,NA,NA,CASSYSGTTNEKLFF,TGTGCCAGCAGTTACTCGGGGACAACTAATGAAAAACTGTTTTTT
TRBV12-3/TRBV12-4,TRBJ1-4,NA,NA,CASSFGQSNEKLFF,TGTGCCAGCAGTTTCGGGCAGAGTAATGAAAAACTGTTTTTT
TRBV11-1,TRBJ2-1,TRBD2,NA,CASSLWRELYNEQFF,TGTGCCAGCAGCTTATGGCGGGAGTTATACAATGAGCAGTTCTTC
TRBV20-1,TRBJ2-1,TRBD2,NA,CSAEPSTSGRLNEQFF,TGCAGTGCTGAGCCCTCCACTAGCGGGAGGTTGAATGAGCAGTTCTTC
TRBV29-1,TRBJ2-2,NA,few,CSVRVRGTNTGELFF,TGCAGCGTCCGCGTCAGGGGTACTAACACCGGGGAGCTGTTTTTT
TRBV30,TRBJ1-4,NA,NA,CAWSGGDTKKLFF,TGTGCCTGGAGTGGGGGGGATACGAAAAAACTGTTTTTT
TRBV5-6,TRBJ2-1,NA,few,CASRWGLALGNEQFF,TGTGCCAGCAGGTGGGGTTTAGCGCTTGGGAATGAGCAGTTCTTC
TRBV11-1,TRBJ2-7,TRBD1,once,CASSLEQGATYEQYF,TGTGCCAGCAGCTTAGAACAGGGGGCAACCTACGAGCAGTACTTC
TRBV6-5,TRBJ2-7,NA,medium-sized,CASRGAGTSYEQYF,TGTGCCAGTCGTGGAGCTGGGACGTCCTACGAGCAGTACTTC
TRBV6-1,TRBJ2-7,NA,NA,CATSSRQSYEQYF,TGTGCCACCAGCAGCCGGCAGTCCTACGAGCAGTACTTC
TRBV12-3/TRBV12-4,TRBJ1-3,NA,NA,CASSFNTIYF,TGTGCCAGCAGTTTCAACACCATATATTTT
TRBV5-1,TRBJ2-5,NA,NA,CASSLGRGAETQYF,TGCGCCAGCAGCTTAGGAAGAGGCGCAGAGACCCAGTACTTC
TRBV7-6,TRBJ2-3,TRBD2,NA,CASSPPGAGGADTQYF,TGTGCCAGCAGCCCGCCTGGGGCGGGAGGGGCAGATACGCAGTATTTT
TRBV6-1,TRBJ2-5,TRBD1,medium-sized,CACQVDRGETQYF,TGTGCCTGTCAGGTGGACAGGGGCGAGACCCAGTACTTC
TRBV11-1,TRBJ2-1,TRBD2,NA,CASSLAGAGVYNEQFF,TGTGCCAGCAGCTTAGCGGGAGCGGGAGTATACAATGAGCAGTTCTTC
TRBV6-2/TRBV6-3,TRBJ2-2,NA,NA,CASRTRTGTGELFF,TGTGCCAGCAGAACCCGGACCGGCACCGGGGAGCTGTTTTTT
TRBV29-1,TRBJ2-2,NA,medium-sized,CSVDGGFTGELFF,TGCAGCGTTGATGGGGGCTTCACCGGGGAGCTGTTTTTT
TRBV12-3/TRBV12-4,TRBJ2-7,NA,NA,CASSLKGLEAPQYF,TGTGCCAGCAGCCTAAAGGGACTGGAGGCCCCGCAGTACTTC
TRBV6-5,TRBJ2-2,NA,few,CASSYKGYTGELFF,TGTGCCAGCAGTTACAAAGGGTATACCGGGGAGCTGTTTTTT
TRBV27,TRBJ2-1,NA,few,CASSSTRVLGYNEQFF,TGTGCCAGCAGTTCGACCAGAGTCCTCGGCTACAATGAGCAGTTCTTC
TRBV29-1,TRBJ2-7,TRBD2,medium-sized,CSVGLAGDEQYF,TGCAGCGTTGGACTAGCGGGAGACGAGCAGTACTTC
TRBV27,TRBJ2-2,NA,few,CASSLGNTGELFF,TGTGCCAGCAGTTTAGGGAACACCGGGGAGCTGTTTTTT